These 22 T cell receptor beta chains were sequenced from one sample in a study of blood T cell repertoires in COVID-19. The protocol was immunoSEQ multiplex PCR, while the TCRdb copy is restricted to in-frame clones and leaves out a portion. The sample contains approximately 150,000 clones, about 82% of which appear only once. The sequencing sample was made of PBMCs or T cells enriched from blood (not recorded which). The receptors derive from a woman aged 40 to 50 who had recovered from COVID-19.

J is TRBJ2-3 and V is TRBV7-8; 10 bases are shared with TRBD2. The CDR3 is 16 residues long. The germline V gene has CDR1 SGHVS and CDR2 FQNEAQ. V shed 8 bases and J 8 bases; nucleotides not matched to a gene: 16. The CDR3 sequence: CASGPLAGARAGTQYF. For the CDR3, the DNA is TGTGCCAGCGGGCCTCTAGCGGGGGCCAGGGCGGGTACGCAGTATTTT.

The chain couples TRBV28 to TRBJ1-2, with a possible D match to TRBD1 (6 bases). The V gene's germline CDR1 is MDHEN and CDR2 SYDVKM. Trimming took 7 bases from V and 5 from J, leaving 20 bases between them. CDR3 length: 15 amino acids. The CDR3 here is CASITGLGGAYGYTF. The DNA of the CDR3 is TGTGCCAGCATAACAGGGTTAGGAGGAGCTTATGGCTACACCTTC.

This rearrangement joins TRBV7-3 to TRBJ1-5; TRBD1 might be the D (5 bases). The V gene lost 6 bases and the J gene lost 7 bases, with 19 bases spanning the gap. The CDR3 has 15 amino acids. The germline gives CDR1 SGHTA, CDR2 FQGTGA. Here the CDR3 reads CASSRSRDDYQPQHF. The CDR3 DNA reads TGTGCCAGCAGTCGAAGCAGGGATGATTACCAGCCCCAGCATTTT. Variable domain in full (rest from reference TRBV7-3 and TRBJ1-5): GAGVSQTPSNKVTEKGKYVELRCDPISGHTALYWYRQSLGQGPEFLIYFQGTGAADDSGLPNDRFFAVRPEGSVSTLKIQRTERGDSAVYLCASSRSRDDYQPQHFGDGTRLSIL.

This sequence joins TRBV10-3 and TRBJ2-7; possible D gene TRBD2, 6 bases. The CDR3 sequence is 15 residues long. Germline V gene lookup returns CDR1 ENHRY and CDR2 SYGVKD. Trimming took 2 bases from V and 3 from J, leaving 14 bases between them. The CDR3 loop is CAISEGGMEFYEQYF. CDR3 sequence (DNA): TGTGCCATCAGTGAGGGGGGGATGGAGTTCTACGAGCAGTACTTC.

In this sample, this clone turned up once. The chain links TRBV30 to TRBJ1-2, with no clear D. V shed 3 bases and J shed 2 bases, with 10 bases lying between them. The CDR3 spans 13 residues. Germline V lookup: CDR1 GTSNPN, CDR2 SVGIG (reference sequence). The CDR3 DNA reads TGTGCCTGGAGACAGCCCTCAAACTATGGCTACACCTTC. The encoded protein is CAWRQPSNYGYTF.

This clone was seen once. CDR3 DNA sequence: TGCGCCAGCAGCAGCACAGGGATCTATGGCTACACCTTC. It specifies CASSSTGIYGYTF. The gene calls are TRBV5-1 and TRBJ1-2; tentative D call: TRBD1 (6 bases). In germline, CDR1 is SGHRS, CDR2 YFSETQ. The CDR3 is 13 amino acids. V was clipped by 4 bases and J by 4 bases, with 11 bases between them.

The V call is TRBV30, the J call TRBJ1-2; D possibly corresponds to TRBD1 (5 bases). V was pared by 1 base and J by 4 bases, with 10 bases between. This CDR3 spans 13 amino acids. Germline values: CDR1 GTSNPN, CDR2 SVGIG (reference sequence). CDR3 sequence reads: CAWSEGAIYGYTF. DNA for the CDR3: TGTGCCTGGAGTGAAGGGGCCATCTATGGCTACACCTTC.

With regard to this clone: This may come from a read error, since a much larger clone is one base off. The V call is TRBV13, the J call TRBJ2-2; 7 bases map to TRBD1. With V trimmed by 10 bases and J by 1 base, 3 bases remained unmatched. The germline gives CDR1 PRHDT, CDR2 FYEKMQ (reference sequence). CDR3 length: 13 amino acids. The CDR3 protein is CATRQGNTGELFF. Here the CDR3 DNA reads TGTGCCACCAGACAGGGGAACACCGGGGAGCTGTTTTTT.

The chain uses TRBV6-5 and TRBJ1-2; a weak D match, TRBD1 (6 bases). The CDR3 has 14 amino acids. V gave up 4 bases and J gave up 0 bases, with 9 bases separating them. CDR1 MNHEY and CDR2 SVGAGI come from the germline V gene. CDR3 in amino acids: CASSSDRTNYGYTF. CDR3 DNA: TGTGCCAGCAGTTCGGACAGAACTAACTATGGCTACACCTTC.

V is TRBV18 and J is TRBJ2-7; 12 bases fit TRBD1. The CDR3 has 14 residues. Germline V lookup: CDR1 KGHSH, CDR2 LQKENI. The ends lost 6 bases at V and 2 bases at J; junction bases unmatched: 2. Here the CDR3 reads CASSGTGGPYEQYF. CDR3 DNA: TGTGCCAGCTCCGGGACAGGGGGCCCCTACGAGCAGTACTTC.

The chain links TRBV6-5 to TRBJ2-2; D gene unclear. CDR3 length equals 14 residues. Germline V gene lookup returns CDR1 MNHEY and CDR2 SVGAGI. Trimming took off 7 bases at V and 0 bases at J, with 9 bases between the two ends. The CDR3 nucleotides read TGTGCCAGCATGGGCGCCGCGAACACCGGGGAGCTGTTTTTT. Its protein product is CASMGAANTGELFF.

This clone came up once. The rearrangement joins TRBV30 to TRBJ2-5; D perhaps matches TRBD2 (6 bases). The CDR3 is made up of 13 amino acids. The V gene lost 3 bases and the J gene lost 4 bases, with 12 bases spanning the gap. CDR1 is GTSNPN, CDR2 SVGIG, per germline (reference sequence). The CDR3 coding sequence is TGTGCCTGGAGCCCGACTAGAACAGAGACCCAGTACTTC. It is translated as CAWSPTRTETQYF.

This chain joins TRBV9 and TRBJ2-2, with D possibly matching TRBD1 (5 bases). The V gene lost 0 bases and the J gene lost 5 bases, with 11 bases spanning the gap. The CDR3 length is 15 residues. Germline V gene lookup returns CDR1 SGDLS and CDR2 YYNGEE. Here the CDR3 DNA reads TGTGCCAGCAGCGTAGGTTCCAGGGCTACCGGGGAGCTGTTTTTT. Residues: CASSVGSRATGELFF.

The gene calls are TRBV7-9 and TRBJ2-7; D perhaps matches TRBD1 (5 bases). V was trimmed by 4 bases and J by 3 bases, leaving 16 bases between them. The length of the CDR3 is 15 residues. Per germline, CDR1 SEHNR and CDR2 FQNEAQ (reference sequence). The CDR3 nucleotides are TGTGCCAGCAGCTCAGAAACAACAGGTTTCTACGAGCAGTACTTC. Amino acids: CASSSETTGFYEQYF. The entire variable domain, with the rest obtained from reference TRBV7-9 and TRBJ2-7, is as follows: DTGVSQNPRHKITKRGQNVTFRCDPISEHNRLYWYRQTLGQGPEFLTYFQNEAQLEKSRLLSDRFSAERPKGSFSTLEIQRTEQGDSAMYLCASSSETTGFYEQYFGPGTRLTVT.

This chain connects TRBV2 to TRBJ2-7; 10 nucleotides agree with TRBD1. This CDR3 has 14 amino acids. From germline, CDR1 is SNHLY and CDR2 FYNNEI. V trimming: 6 bases; J trimming: 6 bases; junction bases outside the gene matches: 8. In nucleotides, the CDR3 is TGTGCCAGCAGCCTAGCGACAGGGGGCGGCGAGCAGTACTTC. It is translated as CASSLATGGGEQYF.

The genes are TRBV2 and TRBJ2-4; 9 bases map to TRBD1. CDR3 size: 14 residues. Trimming removed 8 bases from V and 8 bases from J; junction bases left unmatched: 10. Germline V gene lookup returns CDR1 SNHLY and CDR2 FYNNEI. The chain's CDR3 is CASETGGNLDIQYF. CDR3 DNA: TGTGCCAGCGAAACAGGGGGCAATTTGGACATTCAGTACTTC.

The chain carries TRBV2 and TRBJ1-5; D perhaps matches TRBD1 (5 bases). The V end was cut by 7 bases, the J end by 3 bases, with 16 bases between. The germline V gene has CDR1 SNHLY and CDR2 FYNNEI. The CDR3 totals 15 residues. In DNA form, the CDR3 reads TGTGCCAGCACCCCTCAAGGGGACTACAATCAGCCCCAGCATTTT. It encodes CASTPQGDYNQPQHF.

The chain is built from TRBV27 and TRBJ1-5; 7 bases match TRBD1. Unmatched junction bases numbered 2, after V lost 4 bases and J lost 2 bases. CDR1 MNHEY and CDR2 SMNVEV come from the germline V gene (reference sequence). The CDR3 length is 14 residues. CDR3 coding DNA: TGTGCCAGCAGTTCCCAGGGGGGCAATCAGCCCCAGCATTTT. Amino acids: CASSSQGGNQPQHF.

This clone was seen more than once but under ten times. The J gene is TRBJ1-2, the V gene TRBV13, with a possible D match to TRBD1 (6 bases). Germline-derived CDR1 and CDR2 are PRHDT and FYEKMQ (reference sequence). The CDR3 totals 14 residues. The V gene lost 5 bases and the J gene lost 4 bases, with 14 bases spanning the gap. The CDR3: CASSPHIQGYGYTF. Written as DNA, the CDR3 is TGTGCCAGCAGCCCCCACATACAGGGCTATGGCTACACCTTC.

The chain recombines TRBV29-1 with TRBJ1-2, with 11 positions matching TRBD1. With 7 bases clipped from V and 6 bases from J, the junction kept 7 bases outside the gene matches. The CDR3 sequence is 13 residues long. From germline, CDR1 is SQVTM and CDR2 ANQGSEA. CDR3 sequence reads: CSGGSDRGHGYTF. In DNA form, the CDR3 reads TGCAGCGGAGGGTCGGACAGGGGGCATGGCTACACCTTC.

The CDR3 loop is CASSVTAANTGELFF. CDR3 DNA: TGTGCCAGCAGCGTAACCGCGGCGAACACCGGGGAGCTGTTTTTT. The chain recombines TRBV9 with TRBJ2-2; D not resolved. V was shortened by 1 base and J by 0 bases, with 7 bases between the two germline ends. The germline CDR1 and CDR2 sequences are SGDLS and YYNGEE. The CDR3 loop spans 15 amino acids.

J is TRBJ2-5 and V is TRBV5-1, with 7 bases matching TRBD2. This CDR3 region has 15 residues. Germline V lookup: CDR1 SGHRS, CDR2 YFSETQ. The ends lost 2 bases at V and 3 bases at J; junction bases unmatched: 7. The CDR3 is CASSFFSSGEETQYF. For the CDR3, the DNA is TGCGCCAGCAGCTTTTTTTCTAGCGGAGAAGAGACCCAGTACTTC.